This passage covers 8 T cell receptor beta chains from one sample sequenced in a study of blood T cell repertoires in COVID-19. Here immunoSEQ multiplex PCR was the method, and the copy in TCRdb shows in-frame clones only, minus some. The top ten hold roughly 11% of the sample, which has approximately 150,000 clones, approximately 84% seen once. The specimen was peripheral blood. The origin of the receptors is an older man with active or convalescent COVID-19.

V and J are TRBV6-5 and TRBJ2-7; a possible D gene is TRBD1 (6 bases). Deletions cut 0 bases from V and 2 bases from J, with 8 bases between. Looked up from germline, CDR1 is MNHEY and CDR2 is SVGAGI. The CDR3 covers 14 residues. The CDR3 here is CASSYSGHAYEQYF. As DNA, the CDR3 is TGTGCCAGCAGTTACTCGGGACATGCCTACGAGCAGTACTTC.

The CDR3 DNA reads TGTGCCAGCACCACAGGGGCGGCGGGGGAAAAACTGTTTTTT. Protein: CASTTGAAGEKLFF. The chain joins TRBV28 to TRBJ1-4, with 7 bases identical to TRBD1. V was clipped by 7 bases and J by 8 bases; unmatched bases: 10. The germline V gene encodes CDR1 MDHEN and CDR2 SYDVKM. The CDR3 is 14 amino acids.

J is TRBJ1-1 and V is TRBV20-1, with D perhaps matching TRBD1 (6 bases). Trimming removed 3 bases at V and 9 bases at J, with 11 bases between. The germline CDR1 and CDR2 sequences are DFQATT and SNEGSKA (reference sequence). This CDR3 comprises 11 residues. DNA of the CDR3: TGCAGTGCTAGCCGGGACACGCAAGCTTTCTTT. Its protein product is CSASRDTQAFF.

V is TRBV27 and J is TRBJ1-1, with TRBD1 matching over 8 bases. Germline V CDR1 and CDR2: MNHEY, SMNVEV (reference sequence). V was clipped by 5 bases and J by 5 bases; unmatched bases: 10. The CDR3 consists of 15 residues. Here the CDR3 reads CASSHPGQGATEAFF. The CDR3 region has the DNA TGTGCCAGCAGTCACCCGGGGCAGGGGGCAACTGAAGCTTTCTTT.

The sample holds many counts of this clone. Here the CDR3 reads CASSDTTGHPFF. CDR3 bases: TGTGCCAGCTCCGATACTACAGGCCACCCGTTCTTC. This chain joins TRBV6-5 and TRBJ2-1; possibly TRBD1 for D (5 bases). The V gene lost 8 bases and the J gene lost 15 bases, with 20 bases spanning the gap. The germline CDR1 and CDR2 sequences are MNHEY and SVGAGI. The CDR3 loop spans 12 amino acids.

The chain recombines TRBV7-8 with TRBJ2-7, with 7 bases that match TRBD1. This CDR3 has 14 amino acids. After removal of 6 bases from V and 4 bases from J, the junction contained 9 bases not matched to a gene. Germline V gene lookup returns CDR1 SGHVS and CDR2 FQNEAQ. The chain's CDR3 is CASRIGRGLYEQYF. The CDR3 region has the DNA TGTGCCAGCAGGATTGGTAGGGGGCTGTACGAGCAGTACTTC.

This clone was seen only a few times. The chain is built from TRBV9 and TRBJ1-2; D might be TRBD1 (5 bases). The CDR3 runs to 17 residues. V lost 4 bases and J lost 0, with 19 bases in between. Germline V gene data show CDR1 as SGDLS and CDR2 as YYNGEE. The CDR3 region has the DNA TGTGCCAGCAGCCCCCGGGCAGGGTCCCATCCTAACTATGGCTACACCTTC. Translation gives CASSPRAGSHPNYGYTF.

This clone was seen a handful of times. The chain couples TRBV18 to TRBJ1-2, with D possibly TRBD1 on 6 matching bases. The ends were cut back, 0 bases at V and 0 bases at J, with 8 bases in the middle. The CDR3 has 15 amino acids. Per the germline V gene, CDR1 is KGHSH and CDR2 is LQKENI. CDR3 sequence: CASSPPGAANYGYTF. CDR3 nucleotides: TGTGCCAGCTCACCACCGGGGGCGGCTAACTATGGCTACACCTTC.